The clone carrying this T cell receptor (beta chain) was recorded a few times. The individuals who served as donors were healthy Caucasians living in Russia, aged roughly 6 to 90. This record belongs to a study of blood T cells in healthy people across ages. The CDR3 consists of 13 residues. Per the germline V gene, CDR1 is SGHNT and CDR2 is YENEEA. V lost 7 bases to trimming and J lost 6 bases, with 12 bases between them. Using a J-beta primer mix together with a sample-barcoded 5' primer, a second PCR was run for 7 to 11 cycles. TCRdb fed the 5' RACE reads into MiXCR, producing one record per CDR3 protein. The sample has roughly 1,000,000 distinct CDR3 sequences, under 30% seen once. Separately, the same data were catalogued under a study of T cells of mothers and their children.

The rearrangement links TRBV11-3 to TRBJ2-2; D may correspond to TRBD1 or TRBD2 (6 bases each). The receptor was derived from a girl aged 2-10 years in good health. Sequenced input: blood. The CDR3 here is CASNSEGAGELFF. The CDR3 DNA reads TGTGCCAGCAACTCGGAGGGGGCCGGGGAGCTGTTTTTT.